The present T cell receptor beta chain was sequenced within a study of blood T cell repertoires in COVID-19. Some clones are missing from TCRdb's copy, which holds only in-frame ones; the method was immunoSEQ multiplex PCR. The sample has a few hundred thousand clones, roughly nine tenths seen once. Sequenced sample: PBMCs or T cells enriched from blood (not recorded which). The sequence came from a man aged 25-45 years who had recovered from COVID-19.

Here the CDR3 reads CASSQGPGLAVNEQFF. The CDR3 DNA reads TGCGCCAGCAGCCAAGGACCGGGACTAGCAGTTAATGAGCAGTTCTTC. This chain links TRBV4-1 with TRBJ2-1; 9 nucleotides match TRBD2. From germline, CDR1 is MGHRA and CDR2 YSYEKL. Trimming cost V 1 base and J 7 bases; bases outside gene matches: 8. There are 16 residues in the CDR3.